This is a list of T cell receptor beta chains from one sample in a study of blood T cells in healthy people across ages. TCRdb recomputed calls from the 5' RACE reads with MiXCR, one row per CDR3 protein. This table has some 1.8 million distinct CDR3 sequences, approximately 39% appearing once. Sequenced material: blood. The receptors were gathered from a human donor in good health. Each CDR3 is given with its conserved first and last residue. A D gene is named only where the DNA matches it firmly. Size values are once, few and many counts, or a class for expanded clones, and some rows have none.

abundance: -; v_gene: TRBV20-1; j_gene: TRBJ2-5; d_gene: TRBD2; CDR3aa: CSAKAGVETQYF; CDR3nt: TGCAGTGCTAAAGCGGGGGTGGAGACCCAGTACTTC
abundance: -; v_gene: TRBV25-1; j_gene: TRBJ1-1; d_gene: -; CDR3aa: CASALQGMNTEAFF; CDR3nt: TGTGCCAGCGCCTTGCAAGGGATGAACACTGAAGCTTTCTTT
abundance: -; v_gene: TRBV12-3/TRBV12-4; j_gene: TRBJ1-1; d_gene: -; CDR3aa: CASSLNTENTEAFF; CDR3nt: TGTGCCAGCAGTTTGAATACGGAGAACACTGAAGCTTTCTTT
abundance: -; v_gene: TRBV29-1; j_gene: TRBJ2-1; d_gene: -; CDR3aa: CSGKGQGYNEQFF; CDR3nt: TGCAGCGGGAAGGGGCAGGGCTACAATGAGCAGTTCTTC
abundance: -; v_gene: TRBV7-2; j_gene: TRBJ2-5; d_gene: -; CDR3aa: CASSLGLSQYF; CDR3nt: TGTGCCAGCAGCTTAGGGTTGTCCCAGTACTTC
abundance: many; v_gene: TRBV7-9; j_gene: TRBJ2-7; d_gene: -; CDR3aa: CASSSVSYEQYF; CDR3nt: TGTGCCAGCAGTTCGGTTTCCTACGAGCAGTACTTC
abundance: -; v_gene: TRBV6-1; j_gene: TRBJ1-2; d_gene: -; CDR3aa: CATRREGSLYSYTF; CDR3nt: TGTGCCACCAGACGTGAGGGGTCCCTCTATAGCTACACCTTC
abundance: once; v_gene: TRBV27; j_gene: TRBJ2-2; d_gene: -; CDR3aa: CASSFRSSTGELFF; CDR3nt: TGTGCCAGCAGTTTTCGGTCAAGTACCGGGGAGCTGTTTTTT
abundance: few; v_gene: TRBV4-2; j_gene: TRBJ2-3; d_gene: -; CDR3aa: CASSRSQRVDTQYF; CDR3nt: TGTGCCAGCAGCCGGTCCCAGCGGGTAGATACGCAGTATTTT
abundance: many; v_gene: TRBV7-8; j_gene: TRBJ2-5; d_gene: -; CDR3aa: CASSPSGGTQYF; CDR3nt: TGTGCCAGCAGTCCCTCAGGTGGGACCCAGTACTTC
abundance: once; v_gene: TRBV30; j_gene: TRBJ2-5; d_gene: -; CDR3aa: CAWRLPPRETQYF; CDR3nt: TGTGCCTGGAGGTTACCCCCGCGGGAGACCCAGTACTTC
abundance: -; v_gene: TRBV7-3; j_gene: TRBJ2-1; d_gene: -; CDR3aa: CASSLNSGNEQFF; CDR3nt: TGTGCCAGCAGCTTAAATTCCGGGAATGAGCAGTTCTTC
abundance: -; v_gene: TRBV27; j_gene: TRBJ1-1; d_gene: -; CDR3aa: CASSLGIHYPEAFF; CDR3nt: TGTGCCAGCAGTTTAGGCATCCACTACCCCGAGGCTTTCTTT
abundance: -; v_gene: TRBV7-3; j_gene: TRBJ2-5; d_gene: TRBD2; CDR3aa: CASSASGANNEQYF; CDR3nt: TGTGCCAGCAGCGCTAGCGGGGCTAACAATGAGCAGTACTTC
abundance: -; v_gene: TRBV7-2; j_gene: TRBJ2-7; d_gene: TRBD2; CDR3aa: CASSLGGRPTYEQYF; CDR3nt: TGTGCCAGCAGCTTAGGCGGGAGGCCAACCTACGAGCAGTACTTC
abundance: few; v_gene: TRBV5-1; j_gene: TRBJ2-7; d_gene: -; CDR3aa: CASSPPVGTISYEQYF; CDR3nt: TGCGCCAGCAGCCCACCGGTCGGGACGATCTCCTACGAGCAGTACTTC
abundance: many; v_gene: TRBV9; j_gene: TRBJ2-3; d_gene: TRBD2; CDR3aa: CASSAGTSGDTQYF; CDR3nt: TGTGCCAGCAGCGCCGGGACTAGCGGGGATACGCAGTATTTT
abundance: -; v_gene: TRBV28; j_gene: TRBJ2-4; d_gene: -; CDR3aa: CATTGGLVAQYF; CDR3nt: TGTGCCACTACCGGGGGCTTGGTAGCCCAGTACTTC
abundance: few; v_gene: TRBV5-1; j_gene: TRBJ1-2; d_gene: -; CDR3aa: CASSPLVLSDGYTF; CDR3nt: TGCGCCAGCAGCCCCCTGGTTCTCTCGGATGGCTACACCTTC
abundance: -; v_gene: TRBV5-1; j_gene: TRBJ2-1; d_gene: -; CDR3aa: CASSPSLTQSYNEQFF; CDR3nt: TGCGCCAGCAGCCCCTCCCTCACACAATCCTACAATGAGCAGTTCTTC
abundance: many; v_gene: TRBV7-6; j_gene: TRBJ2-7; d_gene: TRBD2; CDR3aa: CASSLGSGGPYEQYF; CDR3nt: TGTGCCAGCAGCTTAGGTAGCGGGGGGCCCTACGAGCAGTACTTC
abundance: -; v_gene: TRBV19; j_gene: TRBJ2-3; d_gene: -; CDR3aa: CASNPSPGTDTQYF; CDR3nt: TGTGCCAGTAACCCCAGTCCGGGCACAGATACGCAGTATTTT
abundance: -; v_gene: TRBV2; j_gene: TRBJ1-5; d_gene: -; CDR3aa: CASSERGAGRINSNQPQHF; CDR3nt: TGTGCCAGCAGTGAGAGGGGTGCAGGACGGATCAATAGCAATCAGCCCCAGCATTTT
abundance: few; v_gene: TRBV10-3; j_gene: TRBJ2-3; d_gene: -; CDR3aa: CAISSGRTSTDTQYF; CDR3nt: TGTGCCATCAGCTCAGGGAGGACTAGCACAGATACGCAGTATTTT
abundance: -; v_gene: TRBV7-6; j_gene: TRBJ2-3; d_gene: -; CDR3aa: CASSLTLRSTSTDTQYF; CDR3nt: TGTGCCAGCAGCTTAACATTAAGGTCCACTAGCACAGATACGCAGTATTTT
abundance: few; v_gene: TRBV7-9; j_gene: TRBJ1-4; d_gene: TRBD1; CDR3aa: CASSLRQGWGDEKLFF; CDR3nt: TGTGCCAGCAGCCTCCGACAGGGTTGGGGGGATGAAAAACTGTTTTTT
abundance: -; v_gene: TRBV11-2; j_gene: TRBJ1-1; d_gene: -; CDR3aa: CASSLPWGRVGTEAFF; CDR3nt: TGTGCCAGCAGCTTACCCTGGGGCAGGGTAGGCACTGAAGCTTTCTTT
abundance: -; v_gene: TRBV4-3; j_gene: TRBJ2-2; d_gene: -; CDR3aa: CASSQAIGGSNRELFF; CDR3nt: TGCGCCAGCAGCCAAGCGATTGGGGGTTCTAATAGGGAGCTGTTTTTT
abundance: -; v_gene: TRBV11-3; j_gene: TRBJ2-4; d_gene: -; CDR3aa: CASSFTIGGQGEIQYF; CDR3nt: TGTGCCAGCAGCTTTACCATCGGGGGCCAGGGGGAAATTCAGTACTTC
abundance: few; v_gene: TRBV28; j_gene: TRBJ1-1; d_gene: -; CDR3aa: CASSLAAGAFF; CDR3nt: TGTGCCAGCAGTTTGGCCGCTGGAGCTTTCTTT
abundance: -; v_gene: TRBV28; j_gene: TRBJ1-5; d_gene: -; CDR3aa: CASSDPWQENQPQHF; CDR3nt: TGTGCCAGCAGTGACCCCTGGCAGGAGAATCAGCCCCAGCATTTT
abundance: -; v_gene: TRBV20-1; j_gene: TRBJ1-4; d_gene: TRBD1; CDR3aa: CSASGTGTEKLFF; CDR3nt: TGCAGTGCTTCCGGGACAGGGACTGAAAAACTGTTTTTT
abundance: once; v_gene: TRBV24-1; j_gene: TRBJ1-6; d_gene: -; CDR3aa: CATSDSVGNSPLHF; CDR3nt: TGTGCCACCAGTGATTCGGTAGGGAATTCACCCCTCCACTTT
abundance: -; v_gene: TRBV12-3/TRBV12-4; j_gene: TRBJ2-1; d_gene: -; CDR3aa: CASSLGDTSRDEQFF; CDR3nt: TGTGCCAGCAGTTTGGGGGACACCAGTCGGGATGAGCAGTTCTTC
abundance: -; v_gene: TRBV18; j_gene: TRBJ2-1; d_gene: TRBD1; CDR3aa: CASSHRDRRGNEQFF; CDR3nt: TGTGCCAGCTCACACCGGGACAGAAGGGGCAATGAGCAGTTCTTC
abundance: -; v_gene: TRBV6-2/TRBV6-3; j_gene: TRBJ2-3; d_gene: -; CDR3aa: CASSYSMYISADTQYF; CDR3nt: TGTGCCAGCAGTTACTCGATGTATATCAGTGCAGATACGCAGTATTTT
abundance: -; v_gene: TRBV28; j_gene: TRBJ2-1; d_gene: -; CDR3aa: CAIGPYNGQFF; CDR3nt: TGTGCCATCGGACCGTACAATGGGCAGTTCTTC
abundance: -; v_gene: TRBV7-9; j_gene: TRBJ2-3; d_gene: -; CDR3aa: CASSAPGISTDTQYF; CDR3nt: TGTGCCAGCAGCGCCCCCGGGATTAGCACAGATACGCAGTATTTT
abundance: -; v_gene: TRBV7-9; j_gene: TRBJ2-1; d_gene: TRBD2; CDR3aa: CASSLSGLREDEQFF; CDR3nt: TGTGCCAGCAGCTTATCGGGGCTACGGGAGGATGAGCAGTTTTTC
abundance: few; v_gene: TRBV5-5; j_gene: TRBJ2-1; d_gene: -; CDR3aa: CASSPLFMGSSYNEQFF; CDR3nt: TGTGCCAGCAGCCCACTTTTTATGGGGAGCTCCTACAATGAGCAGTTCTTC
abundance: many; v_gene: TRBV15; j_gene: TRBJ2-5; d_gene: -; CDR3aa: CATSREPIETQYF; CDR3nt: TGTGCCACCAGCAGAGAACCGATTGAGACCCAGTACTTC
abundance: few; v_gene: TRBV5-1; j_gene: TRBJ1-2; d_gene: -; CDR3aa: CASSLFSADYGYTF; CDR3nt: TGCGCCAGCAGCTTGTTCTCGGCGGACTATGGCTACACCTTC
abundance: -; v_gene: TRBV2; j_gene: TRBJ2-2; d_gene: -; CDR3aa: CASIGLVYSGELFF; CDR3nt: TGTGCCAGCATTGGGCTAGTTTATTCCGGGGAGCTGTTTTTT
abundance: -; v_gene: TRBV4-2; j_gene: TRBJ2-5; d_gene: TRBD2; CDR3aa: CVSSQTSTSGEETQYF; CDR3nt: TGTGTCAGCAGCCAGACCAGTACTAGCGGGGAGGAGACCCAGTACTTC
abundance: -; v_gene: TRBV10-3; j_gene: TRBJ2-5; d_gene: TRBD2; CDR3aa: CAISESRASGDKETQYF; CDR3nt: TGTGCCATCAGTGAGTCGAGGGCTAGCGGGGACAAAGAGACCCAGTACTTC
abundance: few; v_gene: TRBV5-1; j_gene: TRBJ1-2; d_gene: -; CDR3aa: CASSSGTVTDYGYTF; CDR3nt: TGCGCCAGCAGCTCAGGGACGGTCACCGACTATGGCTACACCTTC
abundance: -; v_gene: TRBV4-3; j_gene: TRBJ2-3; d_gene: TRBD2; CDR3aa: CASSQGGGEVPQYF; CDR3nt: TGCGCCAGCAGCCAAGGGGGAGGGGAGGTCCCGCAGTATTTT
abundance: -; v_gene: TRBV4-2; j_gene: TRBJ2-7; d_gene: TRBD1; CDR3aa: CASSQESQGVIYEQYF; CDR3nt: TGTGCCAGCAGCCAAGAAAGCCAGGGGGTAATTTACGAGCAGTACTTC
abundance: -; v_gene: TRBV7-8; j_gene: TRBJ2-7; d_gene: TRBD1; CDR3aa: CASSLIGTVNTYEQYF; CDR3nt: TGTGCCAGCAGCTTAATCGGGACAGTTAACACCTACGAGCAGTACTTC
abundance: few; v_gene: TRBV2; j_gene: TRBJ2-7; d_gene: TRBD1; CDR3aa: CASSEPPGQGYEQYF; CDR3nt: TGTGCCAGCAGTGAACCCCCGGGACAGGGTTACGAGCAGTACTTC
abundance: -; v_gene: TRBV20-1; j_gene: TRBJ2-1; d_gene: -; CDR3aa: CSARDSLSYNEQFF; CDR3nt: TGCAGTGCTAGGGACAGCCTATCCTACAATGAGCAGTTCTTC
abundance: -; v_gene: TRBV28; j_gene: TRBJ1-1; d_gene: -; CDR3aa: CASTTLGGIRTEAFF; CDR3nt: TGTGCCAGCACCACTCTAGGTGGGATACGGACTGAAGCTTTCTTT
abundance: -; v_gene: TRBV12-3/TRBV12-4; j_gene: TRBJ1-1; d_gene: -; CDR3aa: CASSLAREAEAFF; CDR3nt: TGTGCCAGCAGTTTAGCGAGGGAGGCTGAAGCTTTCTTT